The text below deals with one TCR beta chain. The antigen remains undetermined. In germline, CDR1 is SGHTA, CDR2 FQGNSA. The length of the CDR3 is 14 residues. Trimming shortened V by 5 bases and J by 8 bases, and 15 bases separated the two germline ends. CDR3 and TCR beta VDJ profiling relied on genomic DNA as the template. MiXCR was run by TCRdb on the reads, yielding one entry per CDR3 protein. The sample carries 250,000 to 350,000 distinct CDR3 sequences, roughly half recorded once. The record originates from a study of CD8+CD57+ T cells in acquired aplastic anemia. Across the study: Isolated CD4+ and CD8+ cells, once sorted, yielded DNA averaging roughly 3 ug.

Study conclusions and caveats: Patients and controls had CD8+ Simpson's diversity values that were not significantly distinct.

The J gene is TRBJ1-4, the V gene TRBV7-2; weak D call: TRBD1 (5 bases). This sequence originates from a human donor with severe aplastic anemia or a healthy control (not recorded which). The source material was sorted CD4+, CD8+, or CD8+CD57+ T cells (not recorded which) from PBMCs. DNA of the CDR3: TGTGCCAGCAGCCACGGGACTCTGAGGGAAAAACTGTTTTTT. Encoded protein: CASSHGTLREKLFF.